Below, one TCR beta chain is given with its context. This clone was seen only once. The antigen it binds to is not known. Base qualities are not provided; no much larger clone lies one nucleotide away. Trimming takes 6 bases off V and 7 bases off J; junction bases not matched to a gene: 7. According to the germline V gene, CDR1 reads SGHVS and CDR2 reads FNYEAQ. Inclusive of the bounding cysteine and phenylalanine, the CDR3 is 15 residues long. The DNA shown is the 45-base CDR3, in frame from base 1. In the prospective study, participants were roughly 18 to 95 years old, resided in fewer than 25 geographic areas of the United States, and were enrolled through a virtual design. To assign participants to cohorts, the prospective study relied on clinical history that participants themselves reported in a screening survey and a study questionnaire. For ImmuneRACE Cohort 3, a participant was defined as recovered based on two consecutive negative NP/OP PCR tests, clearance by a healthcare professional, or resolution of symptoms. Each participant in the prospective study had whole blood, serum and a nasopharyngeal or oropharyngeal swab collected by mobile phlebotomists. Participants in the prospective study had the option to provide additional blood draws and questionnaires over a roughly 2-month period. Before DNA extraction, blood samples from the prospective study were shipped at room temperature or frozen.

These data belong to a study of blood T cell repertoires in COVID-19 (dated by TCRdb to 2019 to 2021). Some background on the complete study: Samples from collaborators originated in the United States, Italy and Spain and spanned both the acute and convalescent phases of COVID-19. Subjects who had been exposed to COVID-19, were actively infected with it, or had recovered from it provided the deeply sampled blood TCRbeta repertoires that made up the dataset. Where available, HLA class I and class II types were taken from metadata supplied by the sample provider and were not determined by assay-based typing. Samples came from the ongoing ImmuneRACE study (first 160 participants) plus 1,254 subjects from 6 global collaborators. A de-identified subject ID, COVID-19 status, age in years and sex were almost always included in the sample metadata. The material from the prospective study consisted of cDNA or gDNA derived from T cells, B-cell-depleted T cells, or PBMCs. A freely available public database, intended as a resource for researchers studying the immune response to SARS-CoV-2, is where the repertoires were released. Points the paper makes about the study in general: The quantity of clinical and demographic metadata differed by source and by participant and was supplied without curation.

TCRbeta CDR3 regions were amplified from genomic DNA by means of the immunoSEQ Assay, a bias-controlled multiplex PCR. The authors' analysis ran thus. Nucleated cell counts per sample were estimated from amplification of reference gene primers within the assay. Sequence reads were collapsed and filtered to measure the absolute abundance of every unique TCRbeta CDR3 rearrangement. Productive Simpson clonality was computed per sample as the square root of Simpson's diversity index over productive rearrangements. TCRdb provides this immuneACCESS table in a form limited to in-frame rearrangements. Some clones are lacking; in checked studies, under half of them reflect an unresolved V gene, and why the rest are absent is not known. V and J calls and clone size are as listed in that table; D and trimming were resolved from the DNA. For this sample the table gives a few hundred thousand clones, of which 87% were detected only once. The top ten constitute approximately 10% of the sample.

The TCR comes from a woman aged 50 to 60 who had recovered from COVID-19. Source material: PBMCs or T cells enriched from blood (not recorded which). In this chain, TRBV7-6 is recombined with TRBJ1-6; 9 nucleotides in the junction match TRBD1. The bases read TGTGCCAGCAGAGCTGGGGACAGGGCGAATTCACCCCTCCACTTT. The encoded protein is CASRAGDRANSPLHF.